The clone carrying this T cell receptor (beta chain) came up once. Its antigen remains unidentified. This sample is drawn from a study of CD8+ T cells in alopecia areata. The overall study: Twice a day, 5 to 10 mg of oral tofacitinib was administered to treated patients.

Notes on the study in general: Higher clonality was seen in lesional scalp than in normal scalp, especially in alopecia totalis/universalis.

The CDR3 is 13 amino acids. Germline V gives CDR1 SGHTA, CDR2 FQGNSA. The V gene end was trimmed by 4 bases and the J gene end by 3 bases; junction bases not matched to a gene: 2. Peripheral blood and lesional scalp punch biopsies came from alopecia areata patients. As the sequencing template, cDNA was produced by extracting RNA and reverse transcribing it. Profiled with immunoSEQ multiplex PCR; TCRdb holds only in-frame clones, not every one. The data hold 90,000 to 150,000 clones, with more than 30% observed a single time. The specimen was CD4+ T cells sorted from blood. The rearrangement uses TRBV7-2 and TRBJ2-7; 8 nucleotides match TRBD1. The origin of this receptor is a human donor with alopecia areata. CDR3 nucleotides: TGTGCCAGCAGCTACAGGGGGAGCTACGAGCAGTACTTC. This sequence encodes CASSYRGSYEQYF.